These 3 T cell receptor beta chains were all obtained from the same sample, sequenced in a study of T-cell reconstitution after alpha-beta-depleted transplantation in children (dated by TCRdb to between 2015 and 2016). The sample's time point label, in plain terms: day 60 (about 2 months) after transplantation. This sample's treatment or condition label indicates: allogeneic hematopoietic cell transplantation with graft depleted of TCRalphabeta T cells and CD19 B cells. Libraries came from PCR. Sequenced using an Illumina HiSeq 2500. Molecular barcoding was employed in the preparation of TCR libraries, with unique molecular identifiers being used to normalize TCRbeta repertoire quantification. TCRdb cleaned the public reads at Q25 with fastp, built clones with MiXCR and kept in-frame beta chains. Here each entry gathers all rows of one CDR3 protein and keeps the most common genes and DNA. The sample includes some 26,000 distinct CDR3 sequences, with 15% to 20% observed a single time. The top ten clonotypes cover 35% of the sample.

This specimen was PBMCs, mostly from graft donor cells, taken 60 days after TCRalphabeta/CD19-depleted stem cell transplant. Receptor source: a male patient between 2 and 15 years old who had a stem cell transplant for acute lymphoblastic leukemia, so the T cells may come from the graft donor.

The table lists this clonotype with a few counts. The chain couples TRBV4-3 to TRBJ2-1; 11 nucleotides match TRBD2. The V gene's germline CDR1 is LGHNA and CDR2 YSLEER. This CDR3 has 18 amino acids. The V gene end was trimmed by 0 bases and the J gene end by 0 bases; junction bases not matched to a gene: 4. CDR3 in amino acids: CASSQEIAGGFSYNEQFF. The CDR3 bases are TGCGCCAGCAGCCAAGAAATAGCGGGAGGGTTCTCCTACAATGAGCAGTTCTTC.

This clonotype counts as large (0.1 to 1%). The chain has TRBV7-2 and TRBJ2-7; no firm D call. CDR3 length: 13 residues. Germline CDR1 is SGHTA and CDR2 is FQGNSA. V was shortened by 3 bases and J by 2 bases, with 8 bases between the two germline ends. The CDR3 DNA reads as TGTGCCAGCAGCTTCCCCGGTCCCTACGAGCAGTACTTC. As protein: CASSFPGPYEQYF.

This clonotype was observed a few times. The chain couples TRBV28 to TRBJ2-7, with a possible D match to TRBD2 (6 bases). The germline V gene encodes CDR1 MDHEN and CDR2 SYDVKM. V lost 6 bases and J lost 2, with 23 bases in between. The CDR3 is 17 amino acids. The CDR3 sequence is CASSSFLAGGWAYEQYF. The CDR3 DNA follows: TGTGCCAGCAGCTCATTTCTTGCCGGGGGATGGGCCTACGAGCAGTACTTC.